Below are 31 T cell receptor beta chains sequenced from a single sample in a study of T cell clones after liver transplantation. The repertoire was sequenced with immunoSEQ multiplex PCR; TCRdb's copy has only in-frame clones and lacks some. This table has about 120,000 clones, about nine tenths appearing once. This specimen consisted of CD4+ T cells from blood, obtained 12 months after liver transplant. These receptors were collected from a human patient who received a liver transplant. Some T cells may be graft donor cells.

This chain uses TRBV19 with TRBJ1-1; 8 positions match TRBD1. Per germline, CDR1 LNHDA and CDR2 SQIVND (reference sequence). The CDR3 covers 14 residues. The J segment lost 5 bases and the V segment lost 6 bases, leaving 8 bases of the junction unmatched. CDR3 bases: TGTGCCAGTAGCCAGCAGGGGGCGCGGACTGAAGCTTTCTTT. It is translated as CASSQQGARTEAFF.

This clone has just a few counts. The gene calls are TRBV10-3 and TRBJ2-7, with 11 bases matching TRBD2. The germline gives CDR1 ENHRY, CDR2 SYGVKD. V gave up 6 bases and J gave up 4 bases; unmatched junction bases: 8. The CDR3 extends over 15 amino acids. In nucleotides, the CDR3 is TGTGCCATCAGAACTAGCGGGAGTAACCATTACGAGCAGTACTTC. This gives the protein CAIRTSGSNHYEQYF.

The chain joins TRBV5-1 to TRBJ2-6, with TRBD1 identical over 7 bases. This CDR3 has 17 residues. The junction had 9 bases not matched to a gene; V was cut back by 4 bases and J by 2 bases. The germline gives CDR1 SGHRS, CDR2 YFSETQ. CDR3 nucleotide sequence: TGCGCCAGCAGCCCGCCGACAGGGACGGCTGGGGCCAACGTCCTGACTTTC. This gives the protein CASSPPTGTAGANVLTF.

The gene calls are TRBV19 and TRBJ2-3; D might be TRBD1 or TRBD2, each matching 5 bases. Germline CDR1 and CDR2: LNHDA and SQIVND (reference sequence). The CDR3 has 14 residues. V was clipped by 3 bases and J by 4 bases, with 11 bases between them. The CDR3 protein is CASSMRGVADTQYF. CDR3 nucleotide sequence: TGTGCCAGTAGTATGAGGGGAGTAGCAGATACGCAGTATTTT.

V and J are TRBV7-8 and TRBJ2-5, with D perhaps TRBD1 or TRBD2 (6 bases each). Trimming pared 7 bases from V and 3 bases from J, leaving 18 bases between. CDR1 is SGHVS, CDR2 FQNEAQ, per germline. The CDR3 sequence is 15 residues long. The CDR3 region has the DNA TGTGCCAGCACCACCAGGGGAGGTGTTGAAGAGACCCAGTACTTC. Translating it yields CASTTRGGVEETQYF.

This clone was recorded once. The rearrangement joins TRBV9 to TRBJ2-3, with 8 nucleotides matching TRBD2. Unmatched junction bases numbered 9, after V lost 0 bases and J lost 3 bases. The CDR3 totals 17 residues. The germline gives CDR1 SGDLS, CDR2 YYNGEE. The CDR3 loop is CASSVAGGSGRTDTQYF. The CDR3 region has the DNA TGTGCCAGCAGCGTAGCCGGTGGAAGCGGGAGAACAGATACGCAGTATTTT.

The CDR3 sequence is CASSPGTRGGYTF. CDR3 nucleotides: TGTGCCAGCAGTCCCGGGACACGTGGAGGCTACACCTTC. The chain combines TRBV2 with TRBJ1-2; possibly TRBD1 for D (6 bases). Germline V gene data show CDR1 as SNHLY and CDR2 as FYNNEI. Trimming removed 5 bases from V and 8 bases from J, with 15 bases in between. The CDR3 loop spans 13 amino acids.

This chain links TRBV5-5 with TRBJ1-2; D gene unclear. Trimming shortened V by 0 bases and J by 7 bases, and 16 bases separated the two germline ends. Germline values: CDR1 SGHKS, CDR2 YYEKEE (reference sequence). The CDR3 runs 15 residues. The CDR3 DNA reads TGTGCCAGCAGCTTGGGTCCAGATCTTTGGGGTGGCTACACCTTC. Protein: CASSLGPDLWGGYTF. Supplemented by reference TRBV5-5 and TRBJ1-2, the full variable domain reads DAGVTQSPTHLIKTRGQQVTLRCSPISGHKSVSWYQQVLGQGPQFIFQYYEKEERGRGNFPDRFSARQFPNYSSELNVNALLLGDSALYLCASSLGPDLWGGYTFGSGTRLTVV.

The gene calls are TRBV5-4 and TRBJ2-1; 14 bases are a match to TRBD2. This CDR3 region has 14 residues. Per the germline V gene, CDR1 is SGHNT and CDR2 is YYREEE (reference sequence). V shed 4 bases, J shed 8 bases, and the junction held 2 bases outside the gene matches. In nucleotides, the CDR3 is TGTGCCAGCAGCGTGGGACTAGCGGGAGATGAGCAGTTCTTC. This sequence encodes CASSVGLAGDEQFF.

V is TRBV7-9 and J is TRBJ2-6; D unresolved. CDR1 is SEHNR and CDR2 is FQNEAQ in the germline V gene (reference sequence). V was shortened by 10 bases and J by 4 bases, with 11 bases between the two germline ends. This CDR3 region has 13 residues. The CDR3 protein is CATRRSGANVLTF. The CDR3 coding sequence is TGTGCCACCCGAAGGTCCGGGGCCAACGTCCTGACTTTC.

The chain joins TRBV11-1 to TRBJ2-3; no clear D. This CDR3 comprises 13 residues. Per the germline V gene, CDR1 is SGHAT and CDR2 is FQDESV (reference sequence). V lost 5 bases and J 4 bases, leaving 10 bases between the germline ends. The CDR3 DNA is TGTGCCAGCAGCCCGTTGGGGTCAGATACGCAGTATTTT. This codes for CASSPLGSDTQYF. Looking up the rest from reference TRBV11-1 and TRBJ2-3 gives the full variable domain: EAEVAQSPRYKITEKSQAVAFWCDPISGHATLYWYRQILGQGPELLVQFQDESVVDDSQLPKDRFSAERLKGVDSTLKIQPAELGDSAMYLCASSPLGSDTQYFGPGTRLTVL.

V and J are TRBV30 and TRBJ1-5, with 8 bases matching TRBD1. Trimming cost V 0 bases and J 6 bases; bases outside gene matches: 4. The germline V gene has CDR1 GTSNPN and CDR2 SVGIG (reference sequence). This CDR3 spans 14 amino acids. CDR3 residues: CAWSVLQGAQPQHF. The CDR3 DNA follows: TGTGCCTGGAGTGTTCTGCAGGGGGCTCAGCCCCAGCATTTT.

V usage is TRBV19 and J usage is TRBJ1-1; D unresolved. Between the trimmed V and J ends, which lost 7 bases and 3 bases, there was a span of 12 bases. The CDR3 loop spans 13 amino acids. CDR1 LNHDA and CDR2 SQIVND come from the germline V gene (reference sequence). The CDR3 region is CASKSNPYTEAFF. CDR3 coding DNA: TGTGCCAGTAAGTCTAACCCCTACACTGAAGCTTTCTTT.

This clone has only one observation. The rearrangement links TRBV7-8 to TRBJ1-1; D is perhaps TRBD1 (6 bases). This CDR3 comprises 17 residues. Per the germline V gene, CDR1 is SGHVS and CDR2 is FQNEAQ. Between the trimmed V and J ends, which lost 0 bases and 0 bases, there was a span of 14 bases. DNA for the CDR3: TGTGCCAGCAGCTTAGCGGGGGGGGCGCGGATGAACACTGAAGCTTTCTTT. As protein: CASSLAGGARMNTEAFF.

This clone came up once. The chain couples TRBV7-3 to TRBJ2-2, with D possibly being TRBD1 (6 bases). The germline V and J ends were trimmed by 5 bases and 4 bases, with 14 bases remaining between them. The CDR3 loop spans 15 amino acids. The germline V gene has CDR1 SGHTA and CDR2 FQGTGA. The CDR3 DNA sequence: TGTGCCAGCAGCCCCTCAGGGGCGGGCACCGGGGAGCTGTTTTTT. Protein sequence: CASSPSGAGTGELFF. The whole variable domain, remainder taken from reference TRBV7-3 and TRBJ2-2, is GAGVSQTPSNKVTEKGKYVELRCDPISGHTALYWYRQSLGQGPEFLIYFQGTGAADDSGLPNDRFFAVRPEGSVSTLKIQRTERGDSAVYLCASSPSGAGTGELFFGEGSRLTVL.

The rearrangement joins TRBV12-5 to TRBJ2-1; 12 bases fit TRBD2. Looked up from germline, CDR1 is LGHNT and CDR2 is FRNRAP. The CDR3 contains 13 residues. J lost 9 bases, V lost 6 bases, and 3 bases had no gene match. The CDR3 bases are TGTGCTAGTGGCGGACTAGCGGGATTTGAGCAGTTCTTC. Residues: CASGGLAGFEQFF.

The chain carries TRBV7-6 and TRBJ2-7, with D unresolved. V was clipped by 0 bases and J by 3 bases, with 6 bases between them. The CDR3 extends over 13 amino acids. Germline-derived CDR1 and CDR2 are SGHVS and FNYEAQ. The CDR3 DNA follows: TGTGCCAGCAGCTTAGCAGACTTCTACGAGCAGTACTTC. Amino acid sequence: CASSLADFYEQYF.

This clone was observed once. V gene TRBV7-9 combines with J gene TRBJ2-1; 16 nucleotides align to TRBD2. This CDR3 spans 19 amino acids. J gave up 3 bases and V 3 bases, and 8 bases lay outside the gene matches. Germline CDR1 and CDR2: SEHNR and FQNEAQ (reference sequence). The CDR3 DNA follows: TGTGCCAGCAGCTTGGGACTAGCGGGAGGGACCCCCCTCTACAATGAGCAGTTCTTC. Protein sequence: CASSLGLAGGTPLYNEQFF.

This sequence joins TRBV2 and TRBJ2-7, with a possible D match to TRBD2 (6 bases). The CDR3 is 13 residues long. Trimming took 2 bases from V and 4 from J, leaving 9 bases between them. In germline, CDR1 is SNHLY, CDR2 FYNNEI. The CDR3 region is CASSEWGRYEQYF. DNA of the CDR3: TGTGCCAGCAGTGAATGGGGGAGGTACGAGCAGTACTTC.

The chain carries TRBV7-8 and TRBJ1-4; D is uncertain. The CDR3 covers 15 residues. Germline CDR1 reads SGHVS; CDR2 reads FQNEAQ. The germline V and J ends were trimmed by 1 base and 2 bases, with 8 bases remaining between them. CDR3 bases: TGTGCCAGCAGCTTAGACGCGTCGACTAATGAAAAACTGTTTTTT. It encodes CASSLDASTNEKLFF.

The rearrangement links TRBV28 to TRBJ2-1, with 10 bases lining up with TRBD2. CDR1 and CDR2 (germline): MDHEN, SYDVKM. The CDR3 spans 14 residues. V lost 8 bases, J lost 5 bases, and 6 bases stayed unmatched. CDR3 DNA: TGTGCCAGCGGTACTAGCGGGAAGAACAATGAGCAGTTCTTC. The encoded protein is CASGTSGKNNEQFF.

CDR3 region: CASSVGDTGRGKAFF. CDR3 coding DNA: TGTGCCAGCAGCGTAGGGGATACAGGGAGAGGAAAAGCTTTCTTT. The V gene is TRBV9, the J gene TRBJ1-1; a weak D match, TRBD1 (6 bases). Trimming cost V 0 bases and J 9 bases, with 18 bases left between them. Germline values: CDR1 SGDLS, CDR2 YYNGEE. The CDR3 has 15 amino acids.

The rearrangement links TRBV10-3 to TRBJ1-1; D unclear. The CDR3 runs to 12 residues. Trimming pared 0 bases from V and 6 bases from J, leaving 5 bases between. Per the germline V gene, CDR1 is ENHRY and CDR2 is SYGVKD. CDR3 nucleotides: TGTGCCATCAGTGAGTCGGAATCTGAAGCTTTCTTT. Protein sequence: CAISESESEAFF.

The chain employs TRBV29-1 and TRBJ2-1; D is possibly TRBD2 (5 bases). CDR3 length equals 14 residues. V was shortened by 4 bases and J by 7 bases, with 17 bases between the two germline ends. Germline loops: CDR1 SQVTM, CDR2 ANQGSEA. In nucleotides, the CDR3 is TGCAGCGTTGCCCAGCGGAGCTTAAAAAATGAGCAGTTCTTC. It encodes CSVAQRSLKNEQFF.

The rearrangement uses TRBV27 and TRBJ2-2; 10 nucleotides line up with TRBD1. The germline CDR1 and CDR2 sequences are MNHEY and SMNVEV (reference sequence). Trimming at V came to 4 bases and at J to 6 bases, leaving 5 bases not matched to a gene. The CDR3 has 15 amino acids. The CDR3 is CASSSWGQGSGELFF. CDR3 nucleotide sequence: TGTGCCAGCAGTTCTTGGGGACAGGGGTCCGGGGAGCTGTTTTTT.

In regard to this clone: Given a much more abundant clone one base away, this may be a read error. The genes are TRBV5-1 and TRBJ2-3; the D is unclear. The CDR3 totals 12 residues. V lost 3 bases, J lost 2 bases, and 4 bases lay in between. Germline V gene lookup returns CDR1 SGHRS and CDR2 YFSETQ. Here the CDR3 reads CASSSNTDTQYF. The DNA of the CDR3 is TGCGCCAGCAGCTCAAACACAGATACGCAGTATTTT.

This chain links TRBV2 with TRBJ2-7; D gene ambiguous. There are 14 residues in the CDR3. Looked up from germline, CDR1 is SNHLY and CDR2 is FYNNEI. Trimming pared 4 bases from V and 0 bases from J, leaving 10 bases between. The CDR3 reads CASSGHIPSYEQYF. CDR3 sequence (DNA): TGTGCCAGCAGTGGACACATTCCCTCCTACGAGCAGTACTTC.

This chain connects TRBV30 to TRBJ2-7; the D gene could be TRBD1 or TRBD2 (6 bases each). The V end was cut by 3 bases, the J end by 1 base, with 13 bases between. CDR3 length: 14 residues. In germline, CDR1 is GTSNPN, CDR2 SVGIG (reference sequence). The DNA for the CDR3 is TGTGCCTGGAGCCCCACAGGGAGGTCCTACGAGCAGTACTTC. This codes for CAWSPTGRSYEQYF.

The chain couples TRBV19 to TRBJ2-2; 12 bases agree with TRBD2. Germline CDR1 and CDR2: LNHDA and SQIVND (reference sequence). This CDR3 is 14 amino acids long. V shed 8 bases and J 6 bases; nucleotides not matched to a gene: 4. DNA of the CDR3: TGTGCCAGTGTCCTAGCGGGAGGGCCCGGGGAGCTGTTTTTT. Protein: CASVLAGGPGELFF.

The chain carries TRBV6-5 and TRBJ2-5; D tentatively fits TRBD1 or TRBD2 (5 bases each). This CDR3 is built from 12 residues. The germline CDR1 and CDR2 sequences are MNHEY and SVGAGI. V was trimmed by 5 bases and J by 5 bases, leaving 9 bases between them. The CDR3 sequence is CASSTWGETQYF. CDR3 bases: TGTGCCAGCAGTACTTGGGGGGAGACCCAGTACTTC.

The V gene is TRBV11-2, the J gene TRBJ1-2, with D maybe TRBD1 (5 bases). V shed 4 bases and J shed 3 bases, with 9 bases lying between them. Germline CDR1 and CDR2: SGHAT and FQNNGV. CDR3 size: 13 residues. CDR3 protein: CASSSTVYYGYTF. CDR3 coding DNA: TGTGCCAGCAGCTCGACAGTTTACTATGGCTACACCTTC.